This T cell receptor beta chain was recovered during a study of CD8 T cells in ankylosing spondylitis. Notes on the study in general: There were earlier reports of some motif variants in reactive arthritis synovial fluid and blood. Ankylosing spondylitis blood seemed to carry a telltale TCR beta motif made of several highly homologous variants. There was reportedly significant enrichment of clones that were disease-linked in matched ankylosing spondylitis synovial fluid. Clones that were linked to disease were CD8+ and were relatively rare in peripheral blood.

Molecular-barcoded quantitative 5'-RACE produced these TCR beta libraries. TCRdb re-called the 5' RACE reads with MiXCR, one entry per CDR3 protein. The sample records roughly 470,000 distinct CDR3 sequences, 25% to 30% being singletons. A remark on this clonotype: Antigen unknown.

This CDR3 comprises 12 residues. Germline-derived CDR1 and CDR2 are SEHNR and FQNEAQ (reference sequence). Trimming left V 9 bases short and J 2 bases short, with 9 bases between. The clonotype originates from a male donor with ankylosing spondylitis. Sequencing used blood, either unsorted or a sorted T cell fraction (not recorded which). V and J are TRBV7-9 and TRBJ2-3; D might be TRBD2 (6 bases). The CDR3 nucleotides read TGTGCCAGGGGGGGTTTCACAGATACGCAGTATTTT. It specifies CARGGFTDTQYF. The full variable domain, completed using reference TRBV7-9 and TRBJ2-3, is DTGVSQNPRHKITKRGQNVTFRCDPISEHNRLYWYRQTLGQGPEFLTYFQNEAQLEKSRLLSDRFSAERPKGSFSTLEIQRTEQGDSAMYLCARGGFTDTQYFGPGTRLTVL.